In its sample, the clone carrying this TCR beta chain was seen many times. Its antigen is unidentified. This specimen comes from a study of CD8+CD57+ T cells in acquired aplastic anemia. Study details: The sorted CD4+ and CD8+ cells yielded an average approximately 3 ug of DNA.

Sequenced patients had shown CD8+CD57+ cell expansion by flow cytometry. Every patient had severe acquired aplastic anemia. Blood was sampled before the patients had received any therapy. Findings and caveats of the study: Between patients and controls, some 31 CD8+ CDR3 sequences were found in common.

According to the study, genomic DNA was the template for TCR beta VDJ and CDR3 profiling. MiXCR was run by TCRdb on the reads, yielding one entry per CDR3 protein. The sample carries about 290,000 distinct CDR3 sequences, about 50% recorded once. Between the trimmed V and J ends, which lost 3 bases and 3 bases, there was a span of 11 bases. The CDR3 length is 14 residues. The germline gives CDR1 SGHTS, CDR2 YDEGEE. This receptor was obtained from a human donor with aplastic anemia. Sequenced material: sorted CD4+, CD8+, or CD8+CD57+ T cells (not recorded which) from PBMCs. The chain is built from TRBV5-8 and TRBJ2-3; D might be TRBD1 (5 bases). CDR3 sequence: CASSSLQGTDTQYF. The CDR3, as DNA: TGTGCCAGCAGCTCGCTTCAGGGAACAGATACGCAGTATTTT.